This TCR beta chain was sequenced in a study of blood T cell repertoires in COVID-19. Study information: Samples taken during acute and convalescent COVID-19 were collected in the United States, Italy and Spain.

Authors' analysis steps: Scientists estimated how many nucleated cells there were by amplifying reference gene primers. Generated by immunoSEQ multiplex PCR, the TCRdb table keeps only in-frame clones and is missing some. V, J and clone size reflect that table, while D and trimming were determined from the DNA. The sample lists tens of thousands of clones, approximately 84% occurring once. V gave up 10 bases and J gave up 5 bases, with 15 bases separating them. The germline V gene encodes CDR1 ENHRY and CDR2 SYGVKD. The CDR3 runs 12 residues. This clonotype was sampled from a human donor with active or convalescent COVID-19. The donor label of this sample is uncertain. The rearrangement links TRBV10-3 to TRBJ2-7; the D gene is possibly TRBD2 (6 bases). Material: peripheral blood. Here the CDR3 reads CATAPGRHEQYF. The CDR3, as DNA: TGTGCCACAGCTCCCGGGAGACACGAGCAGTACTTC.